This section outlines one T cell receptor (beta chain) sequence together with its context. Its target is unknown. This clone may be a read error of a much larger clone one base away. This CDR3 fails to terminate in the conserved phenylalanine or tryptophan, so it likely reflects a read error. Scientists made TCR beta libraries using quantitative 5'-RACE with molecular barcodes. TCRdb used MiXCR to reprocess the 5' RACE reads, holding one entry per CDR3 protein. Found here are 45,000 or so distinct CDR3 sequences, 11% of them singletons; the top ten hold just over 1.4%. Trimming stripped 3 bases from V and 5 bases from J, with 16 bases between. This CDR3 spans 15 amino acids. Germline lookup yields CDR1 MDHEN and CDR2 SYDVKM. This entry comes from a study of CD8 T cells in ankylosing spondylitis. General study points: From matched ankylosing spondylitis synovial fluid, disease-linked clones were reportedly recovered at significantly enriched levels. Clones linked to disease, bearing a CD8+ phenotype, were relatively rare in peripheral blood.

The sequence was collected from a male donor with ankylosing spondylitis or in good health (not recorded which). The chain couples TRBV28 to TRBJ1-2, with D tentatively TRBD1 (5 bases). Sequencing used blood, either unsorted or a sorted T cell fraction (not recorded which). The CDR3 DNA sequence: TGTGCCAGCAGTTTTTCCGGACACTCTACGTATGGCTACACCCTC. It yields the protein CASSFSGHSTYGYTL.